This is a list of T cell receptor beta chains from one sample in a study of T cells expressing NK-cell markers. TCRdb re-called the 5' RACE reads and shows each CDR3 protein once, DNA omitted. Its table lists about half a million distinct CDR3 sequences. The sequenced sample was blood T cells: a sorted CD56 or NKG2C T cell subset, CD4+ or CD8+ T cells, or bulk PBMC T cells (not recorded which). These receptors were taken from a woman aged 50 to 65 in good health. The CDR3 runs from the conserved cysteine through the conserved F or W.

v_gene,j_gene,CDR3aa
TRBV25-1,TRBJ2-2,CASSEGAHMGAGELFF
TRBV14,TRBJ1-5,CASKVRFGCNQPQHF
TRBV12-3/TRBV12-4,TRBJ2-4,CASSFGGLGRLAKNIQYF
TRBV6-1,TRBJ1-5,CASSVESRGHQPQHF
TRBV7-9,TRBJ1-5,CASSFGGIQDQPQHF
TRBV4-1,TRBJ2-5,CASSQEQTGAATQYF
TRBV10-3,TRBJ2-5,CAISPDTYQETQYF
TRBV5-1,TRBJ2-7,CASSGTSAGEQYF
TRBV12-3/TRBV12-4,TRBJ2-4,CASSHTSLAKNIQYF
TRBV20-1,TRBJ2-1,CSELASGTGNEQFF
TRBV6-6,TRBJ1-3,CATRTYTGNTIYF
TRBV6-5,TRBJ2-5,CASSGHIRGETQYF
TRBV7-3,TRBJ2-2,CASSVNTGELFF
TRBV5-5,TRBJ1-2,CASSLPTGAMDGYTF
TRBV20-1,TRBJ2-5,CSASLPPGGETQYF
TRBV2,TRBJ2-1,CASRTASGNGNEQFF
TRBV7-9,TRBJ2-1,CASSLAGGEVEQFF
TRBV19,TRBJ1-4,CASSLRTSNEKLFF
TRBV27,TRBJ1-5,CASRLGSGNQPQHF
TRBV9,TRBJ2-1,CASSGSWGGVEQFF
TRBV12-3/TRBV12-4,TRBJ1-1,CASSPPKNTEAFF
TRBV4-1,TRBJ2-1,CASTSPGSGRGYEQFF
TRBV2,TRBJ1-5,CASSAEYSNQPQHF
TRBV20-1,TRBJ1-1,CSARDRRAGHAEAFF
TRBV24-1,TRBJ2-3,CATSDKRSAKKDTQYF
TRBV12-5,TRBJ2-5,CASGSSSGETQYF
TRBV5-1,TRBJ1-1,CASSQIQGSRTEAFF
TRBV5-1,TRBJ2-5,CASSLSSGDGGETQYF
TRBV10-3,TRBJ1-5,CAISEYHRTGVGQPQHF
TRBV7-9,TRBJ2-5,CASSLGGLVKTQYF
TRBV14,TRBJ2-1,CASSHWDRFNEQFF
TRBV21-1,TRBJ1-3,CASSKGLGASSGNTIYF
TRBV5-1,TRBJ1-2,CASSLVDRVEGYTF
TRBV10-3,TRBJ2-5,CAISIDQETQYF
TRBV7-2,TRBJ2-7,CASSLQDSFSYEQYF
TRBV24-1,TRBJ2-3,CATSDRTGWDPTDTQYF
TRBV9,TRBJ2-3,CASSVSLAGLDDTQYF
TRBV15,TRBJ1-6,CATSSNGAPNSPLHF
TRBV12-3/TRBV12-4,TRBJ2-6,CASSPWVAGLNSGANVLTF
TRBV24-1,TRBJ2-3,CATSDLRDTQYF
TRBV4-1,TRBJ2-4,CASSQGLAGGRAKNIQYF
TRBV6-1,TRBJ2-3,CASSDSFWVTQYF
TRBV27,TRBJ2-3,CASKSGLRLSRDTQYF
TRBV30,TRBJ2-1,CAWRRQASYNEQFF
TRBV3-1,TRBJ2-5,CASVQNQGTQYF